This TCR beta chain was captured in a study of shared clonotypes between healthy human individuals. At deep level, the assay was performed. TCRdb's table, derived via immunoSEQ multiplex PCR, lists solely in-frame clones and lacks some. This sample yields more than 2 million clones, of which around 95% are seen a single time; roughly 0.13% belongs to the top ten. Comments on this clone: Antigen: not known.

CDR1 is WNHNN and CDR2 is SYGVQD in the germline V gene (reference sequence). Unmatched junction bases numbered 5, after V lost 2 bases and J lost 1 base. This CDR3 has 15 amino acids. Findings and limits, study-wide: Represented diversity (both genetic and exposure-history) was limited by the small number of donors. Generation probabilities were higher for clonotypes shared across all four sorted-subset donors than for unshared ones.

The source of this sequence is a man younger than 35 in good health. The specimen was naive CD4+ T cells sorted from blood. Subset in this sample: CD45RA+ positively selected. The chain carries TRBV10-1 and TRBJ2-7; TRBD1 matches at 7 bases. CDR3 in amino acids: CASSEKGAGSYEQYF. CDR3 coding DNA: TGCGCCAGCAGTGAGAAGGGGGCGGGTTCCTACGAGCAGTACTTC.